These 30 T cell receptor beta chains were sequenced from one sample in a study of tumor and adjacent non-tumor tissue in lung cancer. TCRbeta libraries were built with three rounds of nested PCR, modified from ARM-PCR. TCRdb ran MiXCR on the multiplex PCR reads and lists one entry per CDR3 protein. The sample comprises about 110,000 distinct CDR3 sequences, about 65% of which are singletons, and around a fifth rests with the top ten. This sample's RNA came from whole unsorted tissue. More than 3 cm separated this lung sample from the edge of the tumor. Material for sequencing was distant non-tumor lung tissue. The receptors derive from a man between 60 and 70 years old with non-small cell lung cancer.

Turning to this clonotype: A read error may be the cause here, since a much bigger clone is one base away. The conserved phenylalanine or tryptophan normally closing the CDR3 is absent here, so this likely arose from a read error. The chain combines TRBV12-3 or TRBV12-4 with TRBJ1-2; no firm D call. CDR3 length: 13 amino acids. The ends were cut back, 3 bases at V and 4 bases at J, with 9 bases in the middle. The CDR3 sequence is CASSFGKLYGYTS. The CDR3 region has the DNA TGTGCCAGCAGTTTTGGGAAGCTCTATGGCTACACCTCC.

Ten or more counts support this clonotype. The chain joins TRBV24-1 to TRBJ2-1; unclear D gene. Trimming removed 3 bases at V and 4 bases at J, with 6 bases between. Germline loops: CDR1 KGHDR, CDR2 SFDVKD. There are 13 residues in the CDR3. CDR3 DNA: TGTGCCACCAGTGATCTCTTGTACAATGAGCAGTTCTTC. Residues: CATSDLLYNEQFF.

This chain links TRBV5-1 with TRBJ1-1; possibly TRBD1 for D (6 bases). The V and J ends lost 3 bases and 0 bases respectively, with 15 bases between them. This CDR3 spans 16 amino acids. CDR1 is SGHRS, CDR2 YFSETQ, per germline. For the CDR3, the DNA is TGCGCCAGCAGCTCAATACCGGGACAACTGAACACTGAAGCTTTCTTT. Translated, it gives CASSSIPGQLNTEAFF.

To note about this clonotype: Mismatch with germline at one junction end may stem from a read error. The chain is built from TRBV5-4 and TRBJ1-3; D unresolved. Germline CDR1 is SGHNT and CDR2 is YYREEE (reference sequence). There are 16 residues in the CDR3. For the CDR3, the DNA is TGTGCCAGCAGCTTGGGGACGGTCCTCTCTGGAAGCACCATATATTTT. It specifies CASSLGTVLSGSTIYF.

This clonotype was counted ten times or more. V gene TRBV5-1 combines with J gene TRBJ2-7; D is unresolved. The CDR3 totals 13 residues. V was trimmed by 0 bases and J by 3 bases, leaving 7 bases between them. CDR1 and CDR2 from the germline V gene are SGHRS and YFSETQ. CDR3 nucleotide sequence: TGCGCCAGCAGCTTGGGTGCTAACTACGAGCAGTACTTC. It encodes CASSLGANYEQYF. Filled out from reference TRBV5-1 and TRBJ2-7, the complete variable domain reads KAGVTQTPRYLIKTRGQQVTLSCSPISGHRSVSWYQQTPGQGLQFLFEYFSETQRNKGNFPGRFSGRQFSNSRSEMNVSTLELGDSALYLCASSLGANYEQYFGPGTRLTVT.

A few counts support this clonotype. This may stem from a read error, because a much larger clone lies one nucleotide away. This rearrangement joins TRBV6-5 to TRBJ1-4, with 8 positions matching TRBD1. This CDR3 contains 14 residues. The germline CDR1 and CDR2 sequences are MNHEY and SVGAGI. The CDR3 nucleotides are TGTGCCAGCAGTAACAGACAGGGGAGTGAAAAACCGTTTTTT. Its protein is CASSNRQGSEKPFF.

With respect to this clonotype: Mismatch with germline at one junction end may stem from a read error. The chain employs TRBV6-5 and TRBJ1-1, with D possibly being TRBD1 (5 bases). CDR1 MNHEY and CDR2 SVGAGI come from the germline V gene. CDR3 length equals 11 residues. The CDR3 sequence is CASRGWTDASF. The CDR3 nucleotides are TGTGCCAGCCGGGGGTGGACTGATGCTTCCTTT.

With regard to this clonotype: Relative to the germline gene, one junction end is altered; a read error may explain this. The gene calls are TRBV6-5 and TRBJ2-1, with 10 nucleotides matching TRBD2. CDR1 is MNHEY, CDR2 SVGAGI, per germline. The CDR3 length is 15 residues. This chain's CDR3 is CASSYSASGSNEQFF. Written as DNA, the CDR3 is TGTGCCAGCAGTTACTCGGCTAGCGGGAGCAATGAGCAATTCTTC.

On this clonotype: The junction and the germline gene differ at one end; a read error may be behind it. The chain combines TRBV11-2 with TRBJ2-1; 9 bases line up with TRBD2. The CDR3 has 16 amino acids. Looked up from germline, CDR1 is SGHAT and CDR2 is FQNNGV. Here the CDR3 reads CASSLGGRGECDKQFF. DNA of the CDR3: TGTGCAAGCAGCTTAGGCGGGAGGGGGGAATGCGATAAGCAGTTCTTC. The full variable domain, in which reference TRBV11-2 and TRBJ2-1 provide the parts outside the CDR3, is EAGVAQSPRYKIIEKRQSVAFWCNPISGHATLYWYQQILGQGPKLLIQFQNNGVVDDSQLPKDRFSAERLKGVDSTLKIQPAKLEDSAVYLCASSLGGRGECDKQFFGPGTRLTVL.

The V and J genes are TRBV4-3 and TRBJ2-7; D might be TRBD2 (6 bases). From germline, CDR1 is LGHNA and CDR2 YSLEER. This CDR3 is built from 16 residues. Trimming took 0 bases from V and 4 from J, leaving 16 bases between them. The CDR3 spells CASSQDHDSGSYEQYF. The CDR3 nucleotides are TGCGCCAGCAGCCAAGATCATGATAGCGGTAGTTACGAGCAGTACTTC.

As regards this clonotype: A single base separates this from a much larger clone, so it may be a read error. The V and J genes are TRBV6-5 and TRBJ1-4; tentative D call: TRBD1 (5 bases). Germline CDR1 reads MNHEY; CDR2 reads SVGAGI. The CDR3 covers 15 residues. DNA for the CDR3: TGTGCCGGCAGTTACAGGCCACCAACTAATGAAAAACTGTTTTTT. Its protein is CAGSYRPPTNEKLFF.

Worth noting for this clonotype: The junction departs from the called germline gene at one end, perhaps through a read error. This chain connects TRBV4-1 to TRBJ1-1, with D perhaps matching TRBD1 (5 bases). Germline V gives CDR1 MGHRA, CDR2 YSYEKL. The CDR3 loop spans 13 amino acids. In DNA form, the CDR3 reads TGCGCTAGCAGCGCCAGGGAGGTCACTGAAGCTTTCTTT. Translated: CASSAREVTEAFF.

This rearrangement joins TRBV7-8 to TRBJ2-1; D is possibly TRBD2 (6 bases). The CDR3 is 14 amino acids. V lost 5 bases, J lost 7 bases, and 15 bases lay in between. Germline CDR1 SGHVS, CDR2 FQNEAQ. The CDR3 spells CASSPRWRGNEQFF. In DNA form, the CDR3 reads TGTGCCAGCAGCCCCAGGTGGCGGGGTAATGAGCAGTTCTTC.

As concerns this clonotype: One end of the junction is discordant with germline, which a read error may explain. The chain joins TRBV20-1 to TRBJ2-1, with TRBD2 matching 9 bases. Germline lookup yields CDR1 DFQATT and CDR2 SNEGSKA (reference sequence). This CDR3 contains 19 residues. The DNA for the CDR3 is TGCAGTGATAGAGATCGTGCGCATATAGCGGGAGCCCTTACAAATGAGCAGTTCTTC. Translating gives CSDRDRAHIAGALTNEQFF.

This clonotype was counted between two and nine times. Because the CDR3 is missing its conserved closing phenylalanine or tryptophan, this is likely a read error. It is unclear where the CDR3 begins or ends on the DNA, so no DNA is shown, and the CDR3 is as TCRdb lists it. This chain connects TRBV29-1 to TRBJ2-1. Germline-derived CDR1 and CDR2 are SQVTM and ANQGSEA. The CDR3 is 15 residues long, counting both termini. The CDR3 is CSVEGKHSSYNEWFL.

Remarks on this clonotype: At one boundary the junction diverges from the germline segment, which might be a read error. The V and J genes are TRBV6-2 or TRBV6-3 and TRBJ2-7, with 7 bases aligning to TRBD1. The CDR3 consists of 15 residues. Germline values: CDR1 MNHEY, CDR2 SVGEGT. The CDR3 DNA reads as TGTGTCAGCAGATCCAACAGGGGAAGCTCCTACAAGCAGTACTTC. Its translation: CVSRSNRGSSYKQYF.

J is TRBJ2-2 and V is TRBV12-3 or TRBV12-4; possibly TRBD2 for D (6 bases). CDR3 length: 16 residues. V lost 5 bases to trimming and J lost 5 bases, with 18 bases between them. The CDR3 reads CASSLGSSWKTGELFF. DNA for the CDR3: TGTGCCAGCAGTCTCGGGAGTAGCTGGAAGACCGGGGAGCTGTTTTTT.

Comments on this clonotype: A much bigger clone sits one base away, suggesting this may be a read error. The CDR3 here is CASTYGTGQFF. CDR3 bases: TGCGCCAGCACATACGGGACTGGGCAGTTCTTC. The chain uses TRBV4-1 and TRBJ2-1; D perhaps matches TRBD2 (6 bases). CDR1 is MGHRA, CDR2 YSYEKL, per germline. The CDR3 length is 11 residues. Trimming took off 7 bases at V and 12 bases at J, with 13 bases between the two ends.

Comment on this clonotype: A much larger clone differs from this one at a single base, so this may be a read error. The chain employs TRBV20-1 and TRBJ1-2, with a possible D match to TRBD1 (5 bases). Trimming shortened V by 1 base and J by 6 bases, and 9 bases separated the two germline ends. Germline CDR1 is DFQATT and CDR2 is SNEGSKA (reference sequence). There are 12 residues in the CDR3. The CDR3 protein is CSARGIGDGYTF. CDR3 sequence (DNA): TGCAGTGCTAGAGGGATAGGGGATGGCTACACCTTC.

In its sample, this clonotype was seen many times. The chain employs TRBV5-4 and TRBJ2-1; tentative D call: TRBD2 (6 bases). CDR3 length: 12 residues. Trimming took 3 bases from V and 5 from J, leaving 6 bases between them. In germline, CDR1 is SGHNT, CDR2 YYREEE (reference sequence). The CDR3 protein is CASSSGDNEQFF. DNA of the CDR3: TGTGCCAGCAGCTCGGGGGACAATGAGCAGTTCTTC.

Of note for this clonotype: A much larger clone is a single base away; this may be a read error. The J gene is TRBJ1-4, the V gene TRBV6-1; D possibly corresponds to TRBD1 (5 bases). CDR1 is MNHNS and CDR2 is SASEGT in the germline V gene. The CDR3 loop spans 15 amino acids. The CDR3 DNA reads TGTGACAGCAGTGAATCCGGGACTTTGTATGAAAAACTGTTTTTT. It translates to CDSSESGTLYEKLFF.

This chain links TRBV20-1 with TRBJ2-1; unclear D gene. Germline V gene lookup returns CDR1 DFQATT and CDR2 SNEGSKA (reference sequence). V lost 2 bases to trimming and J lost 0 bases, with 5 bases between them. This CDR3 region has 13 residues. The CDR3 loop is CSARCPSYNEQFF. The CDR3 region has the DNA TGCAGTGCTAGATGTCCCTCCTACAATGAGCAGTTCTTC.

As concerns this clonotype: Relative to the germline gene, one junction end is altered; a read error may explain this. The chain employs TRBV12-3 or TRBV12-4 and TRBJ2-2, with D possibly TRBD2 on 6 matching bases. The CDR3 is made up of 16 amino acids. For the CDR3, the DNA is TGTGCCAGCACGATGAGCGGCGGGGTTAACACCGGGGAGCTGCTTTTT. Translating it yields CASTMSGGVNTGELLF.

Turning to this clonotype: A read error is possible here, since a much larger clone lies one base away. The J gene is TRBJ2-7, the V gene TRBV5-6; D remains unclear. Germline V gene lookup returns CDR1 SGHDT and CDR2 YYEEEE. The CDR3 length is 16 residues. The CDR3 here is CASSSLGRTTVDERYF. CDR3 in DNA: TGTGCCAGCAGTTCTCTTGGACGGACGACGGTGGACGAGCGGTACTTC. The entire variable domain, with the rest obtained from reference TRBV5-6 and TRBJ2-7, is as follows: DAGVTQSPTHLIKTRGQQVTLRCSPKSGHDTVSWYQQALGQGPQFIFQYYEEEERQRGNFPDRFSGHQFPNYSSELNVNALLLGDSALYLCASSSLGRTTVDERYFGPGTRLTVT.

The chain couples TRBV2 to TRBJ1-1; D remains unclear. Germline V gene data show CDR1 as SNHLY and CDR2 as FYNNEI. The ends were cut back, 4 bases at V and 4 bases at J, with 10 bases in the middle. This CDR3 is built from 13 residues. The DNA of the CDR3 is TGTGCCAGCAGTGCCGGGCTTGGCACTGAAGCTTTCTTT. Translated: CASSAGLGTEAFF.

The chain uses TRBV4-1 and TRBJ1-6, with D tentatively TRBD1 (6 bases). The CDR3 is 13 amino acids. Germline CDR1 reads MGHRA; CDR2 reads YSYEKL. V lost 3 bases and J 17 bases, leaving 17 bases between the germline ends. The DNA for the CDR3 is TGCGCCAGCAGCCAGGAGGGACATTCACTCATCCACTTT. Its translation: CASSQEGHSLIHF.

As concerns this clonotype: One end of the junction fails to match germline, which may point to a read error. The CDR3 spells CTSSEYSGSAINEQFF. In nucleotides, the CDR3 is TGTACCAGCAGTGAATATAGCGGGAGTGCAATCAATGAGCAGTTCTTC. The chain is built from TRBV25-1 and TRBJ2-1; 9 bases align to TRBD2. The CDR3 extends over 16 amino acids. Germline CDR1 MGHDK, CDR2 SYGVNS.

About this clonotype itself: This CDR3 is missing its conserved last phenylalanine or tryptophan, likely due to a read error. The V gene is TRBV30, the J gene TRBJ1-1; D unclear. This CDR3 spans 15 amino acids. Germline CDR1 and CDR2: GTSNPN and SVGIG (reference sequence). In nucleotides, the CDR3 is TGTGTCTGGAGAACCTCGGATGTCATGGGCGCTGAAGCTTTCCTT. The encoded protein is CVWRTSDVMGAEAFL.

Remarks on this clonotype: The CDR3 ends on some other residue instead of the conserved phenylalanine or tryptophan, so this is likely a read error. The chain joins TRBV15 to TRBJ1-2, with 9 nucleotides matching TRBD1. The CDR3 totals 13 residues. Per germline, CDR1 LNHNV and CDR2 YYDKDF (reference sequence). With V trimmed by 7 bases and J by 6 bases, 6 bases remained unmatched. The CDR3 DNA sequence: TGTGCCACCACCGGGACAGGGAGGGATGGCTACACCATC. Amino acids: CATTGTGRDGYTI.

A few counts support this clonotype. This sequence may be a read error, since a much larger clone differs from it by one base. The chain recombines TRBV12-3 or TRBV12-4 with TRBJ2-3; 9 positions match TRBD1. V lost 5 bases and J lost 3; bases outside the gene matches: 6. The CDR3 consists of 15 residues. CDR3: CASSVGQGTTDTQYF. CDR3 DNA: TGTGCCAGCAGTGTGGGACAGGGTACGACAGATACGCAGTATTTT.